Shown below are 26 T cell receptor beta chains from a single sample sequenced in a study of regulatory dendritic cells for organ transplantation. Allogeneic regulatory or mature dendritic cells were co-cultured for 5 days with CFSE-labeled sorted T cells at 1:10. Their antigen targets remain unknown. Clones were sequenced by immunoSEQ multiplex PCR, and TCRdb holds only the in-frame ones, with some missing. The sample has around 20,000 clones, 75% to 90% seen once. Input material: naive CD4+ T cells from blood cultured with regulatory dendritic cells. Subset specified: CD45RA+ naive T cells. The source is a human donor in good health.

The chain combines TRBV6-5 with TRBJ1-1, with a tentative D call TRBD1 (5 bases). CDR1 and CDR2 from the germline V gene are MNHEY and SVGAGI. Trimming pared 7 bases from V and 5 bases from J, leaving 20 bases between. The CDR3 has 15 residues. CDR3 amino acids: CASTKPLGDSTEAFF. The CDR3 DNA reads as TGTGCCAGCACCAAACCATTAGGGGATTCTACTGAAGCTTTCTTT.

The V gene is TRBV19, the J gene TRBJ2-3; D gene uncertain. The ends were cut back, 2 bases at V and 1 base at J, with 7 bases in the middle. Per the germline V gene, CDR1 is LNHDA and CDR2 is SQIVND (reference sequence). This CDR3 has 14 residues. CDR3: CASSISGGTDTQYF. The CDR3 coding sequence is TGTGCCAGTAGTATAAGTGGGGGCACAGATACGCAGTATTTT.

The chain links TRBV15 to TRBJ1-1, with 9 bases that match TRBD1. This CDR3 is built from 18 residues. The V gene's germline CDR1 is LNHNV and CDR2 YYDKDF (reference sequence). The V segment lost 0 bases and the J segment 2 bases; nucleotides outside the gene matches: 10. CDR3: CATSRDGGQGGLNTEAFF. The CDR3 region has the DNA TGTGCCACCAGCAGAGATGGGGGACAGGGCGGACTAAACACTGAAGCTTTCTTT.

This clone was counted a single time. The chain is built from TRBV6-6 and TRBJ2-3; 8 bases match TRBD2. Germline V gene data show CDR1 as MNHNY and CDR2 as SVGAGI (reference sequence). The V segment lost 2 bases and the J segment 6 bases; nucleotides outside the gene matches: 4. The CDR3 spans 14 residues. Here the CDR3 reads CASSYAGGKDTQYF. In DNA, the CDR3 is TGTGCCAGCAGTTACGCGGGGGGCAAGGATACGCAGTATTTT.

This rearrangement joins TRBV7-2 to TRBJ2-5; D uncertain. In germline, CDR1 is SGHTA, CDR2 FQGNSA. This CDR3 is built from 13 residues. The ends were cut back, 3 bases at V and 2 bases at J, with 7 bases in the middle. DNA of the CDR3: TGTGCCAGCAGCTTCCCTAGTCAAGAGACCCAGTACTTC. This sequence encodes CASSFPSQETQYF. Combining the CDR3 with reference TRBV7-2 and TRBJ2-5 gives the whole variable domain GAGVSQSPSNKVTEKGKDVELRCDPISGHTALYWYRQSLGQGLEFLIYFQGNSAPDKSGLPSDRFSAERTGGSVSTLTIQRTQQEDSAVYLCASSFPSQETQYFGPGTRLLVL.

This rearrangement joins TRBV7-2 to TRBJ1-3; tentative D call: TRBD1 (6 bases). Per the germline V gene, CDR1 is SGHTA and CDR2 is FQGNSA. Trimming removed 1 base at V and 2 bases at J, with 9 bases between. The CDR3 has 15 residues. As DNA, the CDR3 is TGTGCCAGCAGCTTAGTCGGACAGCCTGGAAACACCATATATTTT. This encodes CASSLVGQPGNTIYF.

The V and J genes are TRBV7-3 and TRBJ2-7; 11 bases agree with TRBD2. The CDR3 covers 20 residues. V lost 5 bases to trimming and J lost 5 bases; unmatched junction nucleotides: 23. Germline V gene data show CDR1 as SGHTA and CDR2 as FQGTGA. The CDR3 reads CASSPIPLQGGLTSGNEQYF. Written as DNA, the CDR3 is TGTGCCAGCAGCCCCATCCCTCTGCAGGGGGGATTGACTAGCGGGAACGAGCAGTACTTC.

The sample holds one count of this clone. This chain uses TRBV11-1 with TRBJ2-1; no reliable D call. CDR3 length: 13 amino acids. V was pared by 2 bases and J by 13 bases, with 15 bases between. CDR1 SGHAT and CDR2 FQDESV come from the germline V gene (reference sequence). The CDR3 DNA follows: TGTGCCAGCAGCTTATTAGTCAGTCAGATACAGTTCTTC. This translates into CASSLLVSQIQFF.

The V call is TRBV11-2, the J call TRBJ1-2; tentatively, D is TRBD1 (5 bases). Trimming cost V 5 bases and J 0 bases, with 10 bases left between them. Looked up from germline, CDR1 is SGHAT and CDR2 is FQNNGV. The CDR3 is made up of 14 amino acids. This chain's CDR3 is CASSPLTANYGYTF. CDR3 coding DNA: TGTGCCAGCAGCCCCCTGACAGCTAACTATGGCTACACCTTC.

The DNA for the CDR3 is TGTGCCAGCAGCTTAGGGGAAGCCTACGAGCAGTACTTC. The encoded protein is CASSLGEAYEQYF. The chain is built from TRBV7-8 and TRBJ2-7, with D hard to call. Per germline, CDR1 SGHVS and CDR2 FQNEAQ. CDR3 length equals 13 residues. The germline V and J ends were trimmed by 1 base and 2 bases, with 6 bases remaining between them.

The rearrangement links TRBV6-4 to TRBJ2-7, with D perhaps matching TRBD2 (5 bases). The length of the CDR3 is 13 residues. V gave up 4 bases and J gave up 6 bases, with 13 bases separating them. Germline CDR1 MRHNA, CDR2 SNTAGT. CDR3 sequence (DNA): TGTGCCAGCAGTGTCACCCAAGAGGGCGAGCAGTACTTC. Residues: CASSVTQEGEQYF.

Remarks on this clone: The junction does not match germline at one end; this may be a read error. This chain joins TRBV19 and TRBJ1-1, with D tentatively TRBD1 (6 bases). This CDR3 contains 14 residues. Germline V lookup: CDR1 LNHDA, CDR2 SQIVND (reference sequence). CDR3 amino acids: CASSVVAGQTGAFF. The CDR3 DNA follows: TGTGCCAGTAGTGTTGTTGCAGGACAGACTGGAGCTTTCTTT. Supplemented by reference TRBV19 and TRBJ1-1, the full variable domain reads DGGITQSPKYLFRKEGQNVTLSCEQNLNHDAMYWYRQDPGQGLRLIYYSQIVNDFQKGDIAEGYSVSREKKESFPLTVTSAQKNPTAFYLCASSVVAGQTGAFFGQGTRLTVV.

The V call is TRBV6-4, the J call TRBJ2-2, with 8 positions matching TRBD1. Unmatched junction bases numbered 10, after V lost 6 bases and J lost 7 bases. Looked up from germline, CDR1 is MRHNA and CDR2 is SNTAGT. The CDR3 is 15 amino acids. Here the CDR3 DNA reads TGTGCCAGCAGAAACTCAGGGGGCGCGTTCGGGGAGCTGTTTTTT. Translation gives CASRNSGGAFGELFF.

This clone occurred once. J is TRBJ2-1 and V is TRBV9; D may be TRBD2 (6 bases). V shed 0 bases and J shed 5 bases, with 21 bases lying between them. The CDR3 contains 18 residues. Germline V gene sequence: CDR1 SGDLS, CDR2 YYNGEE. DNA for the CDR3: TGTGCCAGCAGCGTAGGGAGGGCCGTAGTTGGAGGGCACAATGAGCAGTTCTTC. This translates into CASSVGRAVVGGHNEQFF.

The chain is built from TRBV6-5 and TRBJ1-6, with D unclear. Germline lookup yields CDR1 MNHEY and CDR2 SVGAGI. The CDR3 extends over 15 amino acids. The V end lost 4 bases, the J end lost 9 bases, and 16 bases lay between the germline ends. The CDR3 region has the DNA TGTGCCAGCAGTTCCGAGACGCCCCGAATTTCACCCCTCCACTTT. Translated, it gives CASSSETPRISPLHF.

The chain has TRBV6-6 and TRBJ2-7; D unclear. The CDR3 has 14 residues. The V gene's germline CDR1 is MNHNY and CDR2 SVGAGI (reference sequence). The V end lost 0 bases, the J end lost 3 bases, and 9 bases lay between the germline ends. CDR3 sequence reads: CASSYSKPVYEQYF. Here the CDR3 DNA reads TGTGCCAGCAGTTACTCGAAGCCGGTCTACGAGCAGTACTTC.

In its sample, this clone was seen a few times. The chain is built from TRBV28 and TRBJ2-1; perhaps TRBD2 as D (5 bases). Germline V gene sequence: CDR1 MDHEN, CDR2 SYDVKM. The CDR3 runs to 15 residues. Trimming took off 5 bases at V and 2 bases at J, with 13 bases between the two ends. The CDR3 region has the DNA TGTGCCAGCAGTCTCAGCGGTAGGACCTACAATGAGCAGTTCTTC. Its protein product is CASSLSGRTYNEQFF.

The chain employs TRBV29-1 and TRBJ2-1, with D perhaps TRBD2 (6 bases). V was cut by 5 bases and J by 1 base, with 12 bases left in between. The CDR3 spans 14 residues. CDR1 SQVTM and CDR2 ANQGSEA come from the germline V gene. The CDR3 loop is CSVITSQSYNEQFF. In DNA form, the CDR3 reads TGCAGCGTTATTACTAGCCAATCCTACAATGAGCAGTTCTTC.

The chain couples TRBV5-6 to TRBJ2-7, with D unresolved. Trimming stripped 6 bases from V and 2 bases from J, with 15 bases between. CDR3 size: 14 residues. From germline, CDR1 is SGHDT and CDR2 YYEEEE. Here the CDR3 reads CASTRRAAPYEQYF. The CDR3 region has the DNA TGTGCCAGCACCCGTCGGGCCGCACCCTACGAGCAGTACTTC.

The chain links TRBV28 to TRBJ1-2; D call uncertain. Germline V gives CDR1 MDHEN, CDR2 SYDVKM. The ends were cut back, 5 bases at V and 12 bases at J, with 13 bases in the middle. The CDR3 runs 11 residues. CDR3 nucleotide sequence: TGTGCCAGCAGTGAAAAGGGCTCCCACACCTTC. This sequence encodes CASSEKGSHTF.

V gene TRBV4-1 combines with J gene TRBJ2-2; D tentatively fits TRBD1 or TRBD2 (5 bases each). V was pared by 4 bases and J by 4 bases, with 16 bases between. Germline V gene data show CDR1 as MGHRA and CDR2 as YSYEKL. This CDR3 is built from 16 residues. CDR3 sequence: CASSLRPGAPTGELFF. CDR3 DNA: TGCGCCAGCAGCCTAAGGCCCGGGGCTCCCACCGGGGAGCTGTTTTTT.

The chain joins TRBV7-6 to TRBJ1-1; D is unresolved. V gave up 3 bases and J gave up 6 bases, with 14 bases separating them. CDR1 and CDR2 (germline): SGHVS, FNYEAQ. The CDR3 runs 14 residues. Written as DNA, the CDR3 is TGTGCCAGCAGCTTTGGAGGAGATACATCTGAAGCTTTCTTT. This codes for CASSFGGDTSEAFF.

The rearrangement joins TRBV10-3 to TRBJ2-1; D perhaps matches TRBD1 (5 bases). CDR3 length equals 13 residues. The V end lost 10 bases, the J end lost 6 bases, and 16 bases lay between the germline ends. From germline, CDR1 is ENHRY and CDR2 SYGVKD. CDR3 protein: CATTARTTNEQFF. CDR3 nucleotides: TGTGCCACCACGGCGCGGACAACCAATGAGCAGTTCTTC.

CDR3 DNA: TGTGCCAGCAGCTTAGAGGGTACGAGCAATCAGCCCCAGCATTTT. It codes for CASSLEGTSNQPQHF. The rearrangement links TRBV7-3 to TRBJ1-5; D not resolved. CDR1 is SGHTA, CDR2 FQGTGA, per germline. The CDR3 is made up of 15 amino acids. The V end was cut by 2 bases, the J end by 1 base, with 9 bases between.

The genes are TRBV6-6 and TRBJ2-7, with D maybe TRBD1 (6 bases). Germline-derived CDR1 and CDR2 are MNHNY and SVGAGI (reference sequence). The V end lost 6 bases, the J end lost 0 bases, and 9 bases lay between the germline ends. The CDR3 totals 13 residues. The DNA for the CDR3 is TGTGCCAGCAGCAGGACAGCCTCCTACGAGCAGTACTTC. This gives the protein CASSRTASYEQYF.

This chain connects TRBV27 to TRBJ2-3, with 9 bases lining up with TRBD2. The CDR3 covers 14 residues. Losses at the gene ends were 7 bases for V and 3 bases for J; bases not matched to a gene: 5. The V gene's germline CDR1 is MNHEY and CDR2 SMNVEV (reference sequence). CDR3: CASTGGGGTDTQYF. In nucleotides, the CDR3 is TGTGCCAGCACCGGCGGGGGGGGTACAGATACGCAGTATTTT.